This T cell receptor (beta chain) was retrieved from a study of blood T cell repertoires in COVID-19. Study summary: The origin of the acute and convalescent COVID-19 samples was the United States, Italy and Spain. T cells, B-cell-depleted T cells, or PBMCs provided the cDNA or gDNA that served as material.

Assay used: immunoSEQ multiplex PCR; TCRdb lists only in-frame clones, some missing. This sample has approximately 90,000 clones, with about 85% found just once. This CDR3 is 14 amino acids long. CDR1 is KGHSH, CDR2 LQKENI, per germline. V was shortened by 4 bases and J by 6 bases, with 13 bases between the two germline ends. V gene TRBV18 combines with J gene TRBJ1-5; D gene uncertain. Sample: peripheral blood. This receptor was taken from a man between 50 and 59 years old with acute or convalescent COVID-19. The CDR3, as DNA: TGTGCCAGCTCACGTCTCGAGGCAGTTCAGCCCCAGCATTTT. Its protein is CASSRLEAVQPQHF.